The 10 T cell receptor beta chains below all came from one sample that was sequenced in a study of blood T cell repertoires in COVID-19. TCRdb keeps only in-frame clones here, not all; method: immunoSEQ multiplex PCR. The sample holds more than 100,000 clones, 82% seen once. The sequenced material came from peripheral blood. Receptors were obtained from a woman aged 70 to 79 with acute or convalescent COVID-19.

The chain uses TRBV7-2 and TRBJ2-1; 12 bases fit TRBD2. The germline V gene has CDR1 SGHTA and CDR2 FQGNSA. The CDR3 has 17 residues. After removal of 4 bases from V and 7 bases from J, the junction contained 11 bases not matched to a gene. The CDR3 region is CASSSLPRTSGINEQFF. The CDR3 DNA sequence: TGTGCCAGCAGCTCACTTCCCAGGACTAGCGGGATAAATGAGCAGTTCTTC.

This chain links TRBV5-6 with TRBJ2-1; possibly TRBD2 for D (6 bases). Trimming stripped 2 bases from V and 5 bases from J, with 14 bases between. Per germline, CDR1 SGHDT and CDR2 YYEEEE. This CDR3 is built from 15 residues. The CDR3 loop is CASSLRDWKNNEQFF. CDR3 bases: TGTGCCAGCAGCTTACGGGACTGGAAAAACAATGAGCAGTTCTTC.

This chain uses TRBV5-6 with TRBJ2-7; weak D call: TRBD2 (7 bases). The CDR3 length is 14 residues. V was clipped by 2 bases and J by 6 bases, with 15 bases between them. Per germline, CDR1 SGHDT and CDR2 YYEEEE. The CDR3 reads CASSLAGQSSEQYF. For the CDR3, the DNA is TGTGCCAGCAGCTTAGCGGGACAATCGAGCGAGCAGTACTTC.

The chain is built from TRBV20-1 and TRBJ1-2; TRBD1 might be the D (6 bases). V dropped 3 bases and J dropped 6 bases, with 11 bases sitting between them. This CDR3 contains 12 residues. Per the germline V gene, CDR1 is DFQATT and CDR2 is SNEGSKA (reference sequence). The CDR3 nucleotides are TGCAGTGCTAGTAGCCCAGGGGATGGCTACACCTTC. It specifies CSASSPGDGYTF.

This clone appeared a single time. CDR3 region: CASSIGAARPQHF. For the CDR3, the DNA is TGTGCCAGCTCAATAGGGGCGGCCCGGCCCCAGCATTTT. The chain combines TRBV18 with TRBJ1-5; a possible D gene is TRBD1 (5 bases). Between the trimmed V and J ends, which lost 5 bases and 9 bases, there was a span of 14 bases. CDR3 size: 13 residues. Per the germline V gene, CDR1 is KGHSH and CDR2 is LQKENI.

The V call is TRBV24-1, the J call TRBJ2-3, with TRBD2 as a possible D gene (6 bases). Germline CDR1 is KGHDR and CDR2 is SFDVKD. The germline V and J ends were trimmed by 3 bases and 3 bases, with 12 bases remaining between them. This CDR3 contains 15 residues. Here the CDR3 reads CATSDGTPPTDTQYF. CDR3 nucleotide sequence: TGTGCCACCAGTGATGGGACTCCTCCTACAGATACGCAGTATTTT.

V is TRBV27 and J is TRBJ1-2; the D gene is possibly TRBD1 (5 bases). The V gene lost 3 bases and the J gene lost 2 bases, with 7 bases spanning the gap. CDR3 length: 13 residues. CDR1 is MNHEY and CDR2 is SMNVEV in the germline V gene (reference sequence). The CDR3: CASSFDRNYGYTF. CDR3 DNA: TGTGCCAGCAGTTTCGACAGAAACTATGGCTACACCTTC.

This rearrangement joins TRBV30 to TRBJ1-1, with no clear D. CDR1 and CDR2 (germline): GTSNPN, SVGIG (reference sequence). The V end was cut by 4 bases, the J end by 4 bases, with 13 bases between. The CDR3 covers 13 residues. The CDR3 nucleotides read TGTGCCTGGATGAGGGATTGGATCACTGAAGCTTTCTTT. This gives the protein CAWMRDWITEAFF. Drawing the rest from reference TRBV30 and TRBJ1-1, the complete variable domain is SQTIHQWPATLVQPVGSPLSLECTVEGTSNPNLYWYRQAAGRGLQLLFYSVGIGQISSEVPQNLSASRPQDRQFILSSKKLLLSDSGFYLCAWMRDWITEAFFGQGTRLTVV.

CDR3 loop: CASSLDPLARPTTGVNYGYTF. As DNA, the CDR3 is TGTGCCAGCAGCTTAGACCCCCTAGCCCGCCCAACGACAGGGGTGAACTATGGCTACACCTTC. The chain uses TRBV7-7 and TRBJ1-2, with TRBD1 matching 8 bases. The CDR3 extends over 21 amino acids. In germline, CDR1 is SSHAT, CDR2 FNYEAQ (reference sequence). Losses at the gene ends were 1 base for V and 2 bases for J; bases not matched to a gene: 21.

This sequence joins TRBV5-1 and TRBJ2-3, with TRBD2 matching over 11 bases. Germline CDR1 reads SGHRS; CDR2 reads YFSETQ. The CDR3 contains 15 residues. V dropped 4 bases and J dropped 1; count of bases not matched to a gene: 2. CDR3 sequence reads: CASSPGLAGTDTQYF. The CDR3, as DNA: TGCGCCAGCAGCCCGGGACTAGCGGGCACAGATACGCAGTATTTT.